This T cell receptor beta chain derives from a study of CD4+ T cells in melanoma. General observations from the study: A reported correlation linked neoantigen-specific CD4+ T cells to CD8+, macrophage and B cell function.

This clone showed up just once. Its specificity is not known. J lost 2 bases, V lost 2 bases, and 5 bases had no gene match. The CDR3 runs to 17 residues. CDR1 is LNHNV, CDR2 YYDKDF, per germline (reference sequence). The repertoire was sequenced with immunoSEQ multiplex PCR; TCRdb's copy has only in-frame clones and lacks some. The data hold approximately 9,500 clones, with around two thirds observed a single time. This TCR was sampled from a human donor with melanoma. Sequences were obtained from cells from a culture (not recorded whether cultured in vitro). The V and J genes are TRBV15 and TRBJ2-1; 11 bases fit TRBD2. In nucleotides, the CDR3 is TGTGCCACCAGCAGAATGACTAGCGGGGCCGCCTACAATGAGCAGTTCTTC. Translation gives CATSRMTSGAAYNEQFF.